This is a list of T cell receptor beta chains from one sample in a study of T-cell reconstitution after alpha-beta-depleted transplantation in children. TCRdb re-derived calls from the PCR reads in MiXCR, one entry per CDR3 protein. The table includes around 480,000 distinct CDR3 sequences, approximately 32% detected once. Here the sequenced sample was PBMCs from the stem cell graft donor, taken from the stem cell graft. The source of these receptors is a human donor who donated a stem cell graft to a child with aplastic anemia. The CDR3 runs from the conserved cysteine through the conserved F or W. The D gene is left open where the match is weak. The size of a clone is reported for some rows only, either as once, few or many, or as a class for expanded clones.

D gene: -; clone size: few; V gene: TRBV6-2/TRBV6-3; J gene: TRBJ2-7; CDR3 DNA: TGTGCCAGCAGTCAAATCCAGGGAATTGGCGAGCAGTACTTC; CDR3 protein: CASSQIQGIGEQYF
D gene: -; clone size: -; V gene: TRBV6-2/TRBV6-3; J gene: TRBJ1-1; CDR3 DNA: TGTGCCAGCCTTCGAGGGGAGAACACTGAAGCTTTCTTT; CDR3 protein: CASLRGENTEAFF
D gene: -; clone size: -; V gene: TRBV4-3; J gene: TRBJ2-1; CDR3 DNA: TGCGCCAGCAGCCAAGATTTAATCAGGGTAATGGGCAATGAGCAGTTCTTC; CDR3 protein: CASSQDLIRVMGNEQFF
D gene: TRBD2; clone size: few; V gene: TRBV20-1; J gene: TRBJ2-7; CDR3 DNA: TGCAGTGCTTGGACTAGCGGGAGTCCTTTACCCTACGAGCAGTACTTC; CDR3 protein: CSAWTSGSPLPYEQYF
D gene: -; clone size: -; V gene: TRBV24-1; J gene: TRBJ2-5; CDR3 DNA: TGTGCCACCAGTGACTTGAGGCGGTCGACCCAGTACTTC; CDR3 protein: CATSDLRRSTQYF
D gene: -; clone size: few; V gene: TRBV15; J gene: TRBJ2-7; CDR3 DNA: TGTGCCACCAGCAGAGATGCAGGGTATGACGAGCAGTACTTC; CDR3 protein: CATSRDAGYDEQYF
D gene: TRBD1; clone size: few; V gene: TRBV20-1; J gene: TRBJ2-7; CDR3 DNA: TGCAGTGCTCCCAGGACAGGGATGACCTACGAGCAGTACTTC; CDR3 protein: CSAPRTGMTYEQYF
D gene: -; clone size: few; V gene: TRBV29-1; J gene: TRBJ1-1; CDR3 DNA: TGCAGCGCTGAAGGGGTTGCTGAAGCTTTCTTT; CDR3 protein: CSAEGVAEAFF
D gene: -; clone size: -; V gene: TRBV5-7; J gene: TRBJ2-1; CDR3 DNA: TGTGCCAGCAGCTCGGATCCCAGACAGAACAATGAGCAGTTCTTC; CDR3 protein: CASSSDPRQNNEQFF
D gene: -; clone size: few; V gene: TRBV12-3/TRBV12-4; J gene: TRBJ2-5; CDR3 DNA: TGTGCCAGCAGTGATCTCTTAGCCGTGACCCAGTACTTC; CDR3 protein: CASSDLLAVTQYF
D gene: -; clone size: -; V gene: TRBV7-9; J gene: TRBJ2-1; CDR3 DNA: TGTGCCAGCAGCCGCGACAGACGTGAGCAGTTCTTC; CDR3 protein: CASSRDRREQFF
D gene: -; clone size: -; V gene: TRBV18; J gene: TRBJ2-3; CDR3 DNA: TGTGCCAGCTCACCAGGTTTAGGACAGACCACAGATACGCAGTATTTT; CDR3 protein: CASSPGLGQTTDTQYF
D gene: -; clone size: few; V gene: TRBV6-1; J gene: TRBJ1-1; CDR3 DNA: TGTGCCAGCAGTGAATTAGCAGCGGACACTGAAGCTTTCTTT; CDR3 protein: CASSELAADTEAFF
D gene: TRBD1; clone size: -; V gene: TRBV12-3/TRBV12-4; J gene: TRBJ2-5; CDR3 DNA: TGTGCCAGCAGCGACAGGGGTGGCCCACAAGAGACCCAGTACTTC; CDR3 protein: CASSDRGGPQETQYF
D gene: -; clone size: -; V gene: TRBV7-2; J gene: TRBJ2-7; CDR3 DNA: TGTGCCAGCAGCTGGGACTGGGTGTACGAGCAGTACTTC; CDR3 protein: CASSWDWVYEQYF
D gene: -; clone size: -; V gene: TRBV7-3; J gene: TRBJ1-1; CDR3 DNA: TGTGCCAGCAGCTTTGGGGCAGCCACTGAAGCTTTCTTT; CDR3 protein: CASSFGAATEAFF
D gene: -; clone size: -; V gene: TRBV7-9; J gene: TRBJ2-1; CDR3 DNA: TGTGCCAGCAGCTCTGTAGCTAGCAGTGAGCAGTTCTTC; CDR3 protein: CASSSVASSEQFF
D gene: -; clone size: few; V gene: TRBV5-6; J gene: TRBJ2-1; CDR3 DNA: TGTGCCAGCAGCTCGCAGGGGGGGCAGCACAATGAGCAGTTCTTC; CDR3 protein: CASSSQGGQHNEQFF
D gene: -; clone size: few; V gene: TRBV20-1; J gene: TRBJ1-5; CDR3 DNA: TGCAGTGCTACCAGTTGGGACGCAGGCAATCAGCCCCAGCATTTT; CDR3 protein: CSATSWDAGNQPQHF
D gene: TRBD1; clone size: few; V gene: TRBV9; J gene: TRBJ2-1; CDR3 DNA: TGTGCCAGCAGCGTAGGTCAGGGGGCTAATAATGAGCAGTTCTTC; CDR3 protein: CASSVGQGANNEQFF
D gene: -; clone size: -; V gene: TRBV7-2; J gene: TRBJ1-3; CDR3 DNA: TGTGCCAGCGACGGGGGGCTTTCTGGAAACACCATATATTTT; CDR3 protein: CASDGGLSGNTIYF
D gene: -; clone size: -; V gene: TRBV7-9; J gene: TRBJ2-1; CDR3 DNA: TGTGCCAGCAGCCAAAGGTCAGCGGGTATTGTCAATGAGCAGTTCTTC; CDR3 protein: CASSQRSAGIVNEQFF
D gene: -; clone size: few; V gene: TRBV4-2; J gene: TRBJ1-2; CDR3 DNA: TGTGCCAGCAGCCAAGATGTGGGAGGCTATGGCTACACCTTC; CDR3 protein: CASSQDVGGYGYTF
D gene: -; clone size: -; V gene: TRBV5-1; J gene: TRBJ1-1; CDR3 DNA: TGCGCCAGTTGGCGGCAGAGGGGGGCAAACACTGAAGCTTTCTTT; CDR3 protein: CASWRQRGANTEAFF
D gene: TRBD2; clone size: -; V gene: TRBV7-2; J gene: TRBJ2-7; CDR3 DNA: TGTGCCAGCAGCTTAGTAGGGGCGGGAGCGTCCTACGAGCAGTACTTC; CDR3 protein: CASSLVGAGASYEQYF
D gene: -; clone size: -; V gene: TRBV7-8; J gene: TRBJ1-2; CDR3 DNA: TGTGCCAGCAGCGCCGAGTTGGCGGCGGCGGGCAGGGCCTCCTATGGCTACACCTTC; CDR3 protein: CASSAELAAAGRASYGYTF
D gene: -; clone size: few; V gene: TRBV20-1; J gene: TRBJ2-3; CDR3 DNA: TGCAGTGCTAGGGGCGGAACTACTAGCACAGATACGCAGTATTTT; CDR3 protein: CSARGGTTSTDTQYF
D gene: -; clone size: few; V gene: TRBV24-1; J gene: TRBJ2-3; CDR3 DNA: TGTGCCACCAGTGATCCCCGGTCCCCTCGGGAAGATACGCAGTATTTT; CDR3 protein: CATSDPRSPREDTQYF
D gene: TRBD2; clone size: -; V gene: TRBV4-3; J gene: TRBJ2-5; CDR3 DNA: TGCGCCAGCAGCCAAGGGGAGGGGACCCAGTACTTC; CDR3 protein: CASSQGEGTQYF
D gene: TRBD2; clone size: -; V gene: TRBV20-1; J gene: TRBJ2-1; CDR3 DNA: TGCAGTGCTGGACTAGCGGCCAGACGTTACAATGAGCAGTTCTTC; CDR3 protein: CSAGLAARRYNEQFF
D gene: -; clone size: few; V gene: TRBV28; J gene: TRBJ2-1; CDR3 DNA: TGTGCCAGCAGTTTACTCGGGTCCGATCCTGAGCAGTTCTTC; CDR3 protein: CASSLLGSDPEQFF
D gene: -; clone size: few; V gene: TRBV7-6; J gene: TRBJ1-4; CDR3 DNA: TGTGCCAGCAGCACAGGGAGCACTAATGAAAAACTGTTTTTT; CDR3 protein: CASSTGSTNEKLFF
D gene: TRBD1; clone size: few; V gene: TRBV29-1; J gene: TRBJ1-1; CDR3 DNA: TGCAGCGCCGATAGACCAGGGGGCACTGAAGCTTTCTTT; CDR3 protein: CSADRPGGTEAFF
D gene: TRBD1; clone size: -; V gene: TRBV6-5; J gene: TRBJ2-7; CDR3 DNA: TGTGCCAGCCGTGGACAGGCGGGCGAGCAGTACTTC; CDR3 protein: CASRGQAGEQYF
D gene: -; clone size: -; V gene: TRBV7-9; J gene: TRBJ2-1; CDR3 DNA: TGTGCCAGCAGCACGAGACAGGCCGCTGACCACAATGAGCAGTTCTTC; CDR3 protein: CASSTRQAADHNEQFF
D gene: -; clone size: few; V gene: TRBV20-1; J gene: TRBJ1-1; CDR3 DNA: TGCAGTGCCACCGGACTGGGAGGTAGTGAAGCTTTCTTT; CDR3 protein: CSATGLGGSEAFF
D gene: -; clone size: -; V gene: TRBV28; J gene: TRBJ2-3; CDR3 DNA: TGTGCCAGCAGTTTATCACGTGTGACAGATACGCAGTATTTT; CDR3 protein: CASSLSRVTDTQYF
D gene: -; clone size: few; V gene: TRBV7-8; J gene: TRBJ1-4; CDR3 DNA: TGTGCCAGCAGCCAAGGGTCAACTAATGAAAAACTGTTTTTT; CDR3 protein: CASSQGSTNEKLFF
D gene: TRBD2; clone size: -; V gene: TRBV4-2; J gene: TRBJ2-1; CDR3 DNA: TGTGCCAGCAGCCAAGAGGCGGGAGGCAATGTCTACAATGAGCAGTTCTTC; CDR3 protein: CASSQEAGGNVYNEQFF
D gene: -; clone size: -; V gene: TRBV5-5; J gene: TRBJ1-1; CDR3 DNA: TGTGCCAGCAGACCTAGTGGGGGAATGAACACTGAAGCTTTCTTT; CDR3 protein: CASRPSGGMNTEAFF
D gene: TRBD1; clone size: -; V gene: TRBV18; J gene: TRBJ1-1; CDR3 DNA: TGTGCCAGCTCCTATGGGACAGGGTTGGACACTGAAGCTTTCTTT; CDR3 protein: CASSYGTGLDTEAFF
D gene: -; clone size: -; V gene: TRBV7-2; J gene: TRBJ1-1; CDR3 DNA: TGTGCCAGCAGCTTAGCTCCGACCGTAGGGACTGAAGCTTTCTTT; CDR3 protein: CASSLAPTVGTEAFF
D gene: TRBD1; clone size: -; V gene: TRBV29-1; J gene: TRBJ1-3; CDR3 DNA: TGCAGCGCTACCGCCGGGACAGGGGGTGGAAACACCATATATTTT; CDR3 protein: CSATAGTGGGNTIYF
D gene: -; clone size: few; V gene: TRBV3-1; J gene: TRBJ1-1; CDR3 DNA: TGTGCCAGCAGCTCTAGTCGGGGAAGTGGAGCTTTCTTT; CDR3 protein: CASSSSRGSGAFF
D gene: TRBD2; clone size: few; V gene: TRBV6-1; J gene: TRBJ2-2; CDR3 DNA: TGTGCCAGCACCTTAGCGGGAGGGGTAACCGGGGAGCTGTTTTTT; CDR3 protein: CASTLAGGVTGELFF
D gene: -; clone size: few; V gene: TRBV7-9; J gene: TRBJ2-1; CDR3 DNA: TGTGCCAGCAGCCCGGCCAGCAACAACTACAATGAGCAGTTCTTC; CDR3 protein: CASSPASNNYNEQFF
D gene: -; clone size: -; V gene: TRBV7-3; J gene: TRBJ1-1; CDR3 DNA: TGTGCCAGCAGCATTAACTATGGCGGGGAAGCTTTCTTT; CDR3 protein: CASSINYGGEAFF
D gene: TRBD2; clone size: few; V gene: TRBV13; J gene: TRBJ2-2; CDR3 DNA: TGTGCCGGGGGGACGGCTAGCGGGAACACCGGGGAGCTGTTTTTT; CDR3 protein: CAGGTASGNTGELFF
D gene: TRBD1; clone size: few; V gene: TRBV5-5; J gene: TRBJ1-1; CDR3 DNA: TGTGCCAGCAGCATCCGACAGGGTTTGAACACTGAAGCTTTCTTT; CDR3 protein: CASSIRQGLNTEAFF
D gene: TRBD2; clone size: few; V gene: TRBV20-1; J gene: TRBJ2-1; CDR3 DNA: TGCAGTGCGAGACTAGCGGGAATAAATGAGCAGTTCTTC; CDR3 protein: CSARLAGINEQFF
D gene: -; clone size: -; V gene: TRBV12-3/TRBV12-4; J gene: TRBJ2-1; CDR3 DNA: TGTGCCAGCAGGGATGGGCGGGGTCCATACAATGAGCAGTTCTTC; CDR3 protein: CASRDGRGPYNEQFF
D gene: -; clone size: few; V gene: TRBV7-8; J gene: TRBJ2-3; CDR3 DNA: TGTGCCAGCAGCTCGTCCGGGGGCCGCCCAGATACGCAGTATTTT; CDR3 protein: CASSSSGGRPDTQYF
D gene: -; clone size: -; V gene: TRBV10-1; J gene: TRBJ1-3; CDR3 DNA: TGCGCCAGCGGGCCTCCGGAGGCTGGAAACACCATATATTTT; CDR3 protein: CASGPPEAGNTIYF
D gene: -; clone size: -; V gene: TRBV7-2; J gene: TRBJ2-3; CDR3 DNA: TGTGCCAGCAGCTTAACGGATTGGGACATACGTAGCACAGATACGCAGTATTTT; CDR3 protein: CASSLTDWDIRSTDTQYF
D gene: -; clone size: -; V gene: TRBV29-1; J gene: TRBJ1-1; CDR3 DNA: TGCAGCGTTGACGTTTTTGAGAAACTGAACACTGAAGCTTTCTTT; CDR3 protein: CSVDVFEKLNTEAFF
D gene: TRBD1; clone size: few; V gene: TRBV12-3/TRBV12-4; J gene: TRBJ2-7; CDR3 DNA: TGTGCCAGCAGTTTGGTACAGGGGAACTACGAGCAGTACTTC; CDR3 protein: CASSLVQGNYEQYF
D gene: TRBD1; clone size: -; V gene: TRBV11-2; J gene: TRBJ1-2; CDR3 DNA: TGTGCCAGCAGCTCCCGGACAGGGGGCGCATTAGGCTACACCTTC; CDR3 protein: CASSSRTGGALGYTF
D gene: -; clone size: -; V gene: TRBV12-3/TRBV12-4; J gene: TRBJ1-2; CDR3 DNA: TGTGCCAGCAGCCGGGGAGAATCGCGAAACTATGGCTACACCTTC; CDR3 protein: CASSRGESRNYGYTF